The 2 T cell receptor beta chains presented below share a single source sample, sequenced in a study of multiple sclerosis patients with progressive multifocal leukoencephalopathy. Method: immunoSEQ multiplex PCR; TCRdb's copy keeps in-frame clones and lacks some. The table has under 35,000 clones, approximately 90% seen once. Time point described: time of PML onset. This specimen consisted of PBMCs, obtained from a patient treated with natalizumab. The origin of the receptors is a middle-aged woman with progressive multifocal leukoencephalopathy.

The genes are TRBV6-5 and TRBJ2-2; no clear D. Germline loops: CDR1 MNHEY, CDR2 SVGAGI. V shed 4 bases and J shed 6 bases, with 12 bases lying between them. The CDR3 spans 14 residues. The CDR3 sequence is CASSWISGPGELFF. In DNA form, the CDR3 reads TGTGCCAGCAGTTGGATCTCGGGTCCCGGGGAGCTGTTTTTT.

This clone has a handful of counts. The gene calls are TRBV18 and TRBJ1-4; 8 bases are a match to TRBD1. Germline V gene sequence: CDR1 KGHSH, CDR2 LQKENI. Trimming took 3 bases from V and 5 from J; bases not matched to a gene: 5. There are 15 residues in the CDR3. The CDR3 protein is CASSPGQGANEKLFF. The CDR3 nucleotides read TGTGCCAGCTCACCCGGACAGGGCGCAAATGAAAAACTGTTTTTT.